A single T cell receptor beta chain is shown here with its context. Its antigen is currently not known. No base quality information exists; no much larger clone differs at one position. This entry is derived from a study of T cell responses to AZD1222 COVID-19 vaccine (dated by TCRdb to the early 2020s). A note on the overall study: Because spike-specific TCR depth and breadth did not differ between the two schedules, AZD1222 recipients who got a second dose at roughly 4 weeks were pooled with those who got a second dose at roughly 12 weeks. A total of around 240 trial participants underwent TCR sequencing, of whom roughly 210 had received two doses of AZD1222 and some 26 had received two doses of the MenACWY control vaccine. Trial participants were enrolled by age into subgroups of 18-55, 56-69 and 70-plus years, and around 140, 26 and 57 TCR-sequenced participants, respectively, were included in these subgroups.

The germline V gene (reference sequence) supplies CDR1 MNHEY and CDR2 SMNVEV. Trimming accounts for 6 bases at V and 0 bases at J, while the number of junction bases matched to no gene is 4. The CDR3 numbers 15 residues from cysteine through phenylalanine. The CDR3 DNA has 45 bases and is translated from base 1. Study-wide conclusions, independent of this receptor: No day 14 peak-response samples were available, so repertoires were characterized only after the peak T cell response. Reportedly, almost half of the unique spike-specific TCRs recognized epitopes lying outside the regions that are mutated in the B.1.351 and B.1.1.7 variants. Conclusions about previously exposed vaccinees were limited because only six AZD1222 recipients were SARS-CoV-2 seropositive at baseline. The 56-69-year group was small, and its depth increase did not reach significance, likely because of low power. Spike-specific TCR breadth and depth rose significantly after two AZD1222 doses compared with day 0 and with MenACWY recipients. Participants were mostly white British, with more females than males. The authors suggested clonal diversity may have been underestimated. Vaccine-associated CD4 TCRs spanned the whole spike protein, with dominant responses in regions 160-218 and 743-854.

The CDR3 regions of human TCRbeta chains were analyzed by immunosequencing. Under the source paper's analysis protocol: Repertoire TCRs were matched against a reference library of SARS-CoV-2-specific TCRs generated with the MIRA antigen-specificity platform. Breadth was defined as the fraction of unique TCRs that were SARS-CoV-2-associated. Depth was defined as the fraction of total T cells that were SARS-CoV-2-associated. Using the MIRA data, each spike-specific TCR was assigned both to the spike region to which the TCR was reactive and to a CD4 or CD8 class. Log10-transformed breadth and depth values were compared by one-way ANOVA with Sidak's multiple comparisons tests. The source is immuneACCESS, and TCRdb retained only in-frame sequences with V and J called. Part of the clones is not carried over; for the studies checked, unresolved V genes explain less than half of this, and the remainder is unexplained. The D gene and trimming were derived from the DNA, and the V and J assignments and clone size from that table. The sample has around 130,000 clones on record, roughly 86% of them singletons. The ten largest make up approximately 12% of the sample.

This specimen's time point label, per the study, means: baseline before first vaccination. Vaccinee samples were obtained from the UK trials COV001 and COV002, which included a single-blind randomized controlled phase 2/3 trial of AZD1222 (ChAdOx1 nCoV-19) in healthy adults. Trial participant PBMC samples were collected at day 0 and day 28 after the second dose for TCRbeta chain sequencing. The sequence joins TRBV27 to TRBJ2-1; the junction holds 8 bases that match TRBD2. This receptor was identified in an adult in good health. The sample was peripheral blood, taken on day 0 of AZD1222 vaccination. CDR3 sequence: CASRKGLASYNEQFF. The DNA reads as follows: TGTGCCAGCAGAAAAGGACTAGCCTCCTACAATGAGCAGTTCTTC.